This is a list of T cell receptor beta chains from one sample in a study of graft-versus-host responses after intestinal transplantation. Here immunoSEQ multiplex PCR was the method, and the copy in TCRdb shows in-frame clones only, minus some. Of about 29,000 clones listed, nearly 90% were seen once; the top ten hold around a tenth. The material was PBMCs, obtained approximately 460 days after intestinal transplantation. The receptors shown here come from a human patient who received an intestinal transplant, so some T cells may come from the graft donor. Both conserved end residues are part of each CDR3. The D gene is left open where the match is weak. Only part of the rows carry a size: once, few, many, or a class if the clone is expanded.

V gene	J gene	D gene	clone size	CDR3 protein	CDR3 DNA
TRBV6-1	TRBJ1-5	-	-	CASSEAGGGFNQPQHF	TGTGCCAGCAGTGAAGCTGGGGGAGGGTTCAATCAGCCCCAGCATTTT
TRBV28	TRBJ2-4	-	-	CASSRIAADIQYF	TGTGCCAGCAGCCGAATAGCGGCAGACATTCAGTACTTC
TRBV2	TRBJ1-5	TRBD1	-	CASSEGSGGDQPQHF	TGTGCCAGCAGTGAAGGGTCAGGGGGAGATCAGCCCCAGCATTTT
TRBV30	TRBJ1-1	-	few	CAGSCDLVGNTEAFF	TGTGCCGGATCTTGTGACCTAGTGGGGAACACTGAAGCTTTCTTT
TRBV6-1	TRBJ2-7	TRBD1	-	CAKTAYRDRQNEQYF	TGTGCCAAGACCGCCTACCGGGACAGGCAGAACGAGCAGTACTTC
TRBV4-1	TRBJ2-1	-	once	CASSQESGAGRIVGNEQFF	TGCGCCAGCAGCCAAGAGTCTGGAGCGGGCAGGATCGTGGGGAATGAGCAGTTCTTC
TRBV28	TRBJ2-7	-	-	CASSSAGPDSYEQYF	TGTGCCAGCAGTTCAGCCGGTCCCGACTCCTACGAGCAGTACTTC
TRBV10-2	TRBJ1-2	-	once	CASSDPHAPGSYTF	TGCGCCAGCAGTGACCCTCACGCCCCGGGAAGCTACACCTTC
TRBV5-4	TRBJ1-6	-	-	CASSLVGPNNSPLHF	TGTGCCAGCAGCTTGGTGGGGCCCAATAATTCACCCCTCCACTTT
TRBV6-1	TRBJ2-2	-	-	CASSEGGQGCGELFF	TGTGCCAGCAGTGAGGGGGGGCAGGGCTGCGGGGAGCTGTTTTTT